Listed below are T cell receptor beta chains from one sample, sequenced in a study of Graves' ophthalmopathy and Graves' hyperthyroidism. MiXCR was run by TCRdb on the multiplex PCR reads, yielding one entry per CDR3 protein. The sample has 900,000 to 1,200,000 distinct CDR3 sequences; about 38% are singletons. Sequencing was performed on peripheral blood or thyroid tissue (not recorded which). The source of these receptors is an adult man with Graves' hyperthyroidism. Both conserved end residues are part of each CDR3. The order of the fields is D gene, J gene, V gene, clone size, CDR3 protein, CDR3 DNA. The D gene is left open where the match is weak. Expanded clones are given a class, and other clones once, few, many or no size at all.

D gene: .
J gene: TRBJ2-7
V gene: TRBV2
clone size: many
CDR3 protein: CAGRDDSYEQYF
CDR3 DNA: TGTGCCGGGCGGGACGACTCCTACGAGCAGTACTTC

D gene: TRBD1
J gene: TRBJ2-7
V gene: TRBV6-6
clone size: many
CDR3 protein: CASSYRDRAYEQYF
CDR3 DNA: TGTGCCAGCAGTTATCGGGACAGGGCCTACGAGCAGTACTTC

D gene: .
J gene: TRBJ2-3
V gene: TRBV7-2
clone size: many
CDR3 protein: CASSLAPIDTQYF
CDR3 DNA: TGTGCCAGCAGCTTAGCACCGATTGACACGCAGTATTTT

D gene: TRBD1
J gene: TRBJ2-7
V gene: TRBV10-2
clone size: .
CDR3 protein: CASNLRDRGYEQYF
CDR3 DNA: TGTGCCAGCAATCTCCGGGACAGGGGGTACGAGCAGTACTTC

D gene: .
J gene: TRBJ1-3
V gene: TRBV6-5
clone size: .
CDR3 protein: CASSLRAGEIHTIYF
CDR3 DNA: TGTGCCAGCAGCCTACGGGCGGGCGAGATCCACACCATATATTTT

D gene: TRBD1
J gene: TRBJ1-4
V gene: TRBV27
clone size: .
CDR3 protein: CASSAGTGHEKLFF
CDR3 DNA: TGTGCCAGCAGTGCCGGGACAGGCCATGAAAAACTGTTTTTT

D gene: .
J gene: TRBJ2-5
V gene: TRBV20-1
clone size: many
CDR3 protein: CSAHPAGPGGETQYF
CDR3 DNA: TGCAGTGCCCACCCAGCAGGGCCAGGTGGAGAGACCCAGTACTTC

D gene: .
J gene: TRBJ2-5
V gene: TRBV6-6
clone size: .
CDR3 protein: CASSDPVETQYF
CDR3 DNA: TGTGCCAGCAGTGACCCCGTGGAGACCCAGTACTTC

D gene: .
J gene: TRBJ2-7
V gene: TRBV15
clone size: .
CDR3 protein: CATSRTTGNEQYF
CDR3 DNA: TGTGCCACCAGCAGAACAACAGGGAACGAGCAGTACTTC

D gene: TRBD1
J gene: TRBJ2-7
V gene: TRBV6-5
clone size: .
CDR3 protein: CASSPYPAGTGLYEQYF
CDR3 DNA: TGTGCCAGCAGCCCATACCCCGCCGGGACAGGGCTTTACGAGCAGTACTTC

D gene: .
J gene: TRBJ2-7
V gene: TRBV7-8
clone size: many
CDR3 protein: CASSLEGSLGSYEQYF
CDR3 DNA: TGTGCCAGCAGCTTAGAGGGCAGCCTAGGCTCCTACGAGCAGTACTTC

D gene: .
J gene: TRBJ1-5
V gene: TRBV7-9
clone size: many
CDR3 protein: CASSWGRQPQHF
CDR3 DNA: TGTGCCAGCAGTTGGGGGCGTCAGCCCCAGCATTTT

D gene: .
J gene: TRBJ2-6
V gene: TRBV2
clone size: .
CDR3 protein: CASSEASFSGANVLTF
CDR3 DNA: TGTGCCAGCAGTGAAGCCAGTTTCTCTGGGGCCAACGTCCTGACTTTC

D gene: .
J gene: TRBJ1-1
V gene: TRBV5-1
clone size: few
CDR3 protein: CASKPLGMNTEAFF
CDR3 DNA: TGCGCCAGCAAACCTCTAGGTATGAACACTGAAGCTTTCTTT